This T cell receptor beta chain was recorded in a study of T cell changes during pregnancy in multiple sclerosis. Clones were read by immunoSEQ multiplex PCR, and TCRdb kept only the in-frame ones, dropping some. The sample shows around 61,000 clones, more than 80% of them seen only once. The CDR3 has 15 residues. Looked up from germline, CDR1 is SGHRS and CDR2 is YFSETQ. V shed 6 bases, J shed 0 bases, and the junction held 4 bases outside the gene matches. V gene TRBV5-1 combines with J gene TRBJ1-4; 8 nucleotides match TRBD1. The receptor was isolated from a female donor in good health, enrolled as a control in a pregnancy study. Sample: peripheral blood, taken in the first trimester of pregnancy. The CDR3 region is CASKTGATTNEKLFF. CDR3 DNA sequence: TGCGCCAGCAAGACAGGGGCGACAACTAATGAAAAACTGTTTTTT.